The 7 T cell receptor beta chains in this list originate from one sample, sequenced in a study of beta chain features in type 1 diabetes. Sequencing targeted expressed TCRB transcripts, as all isolated RNA had been reverse transcribed. Some clones are missing from TCRdb's copy, which holds only in-frame ones; the method was immunoSEQ multiplex PCR. The sample has around 310,000 clones; approximately 10% are singletons. Input material: naive CD4+ T cells from blood. The receptors come from a woman in her twenties or thirties in good health.

V gene TRBV28 combines with J gene TRBJ1-2; D call uncertain. The CDR3 length is 11 residues. V gave up 5 bases and J gave up 8 bases, with 9 bases separating them. The germline gives CDR1 MDHEN, CDR2 SYDVKM. The CDR3 is CASSARGGYTF. CDR3 in DNA: TGTGCCAGCAGTGCCCGGGGAGGCTACACCTTC.

A few counts support this clone. The V and J genes are TRBV29-1 and TRBJ2-5; TRBD1 matches 7 bases. Unmatched junction bases numbered 10, after V lost 7 bases and J lost 5 bases. Germline V gives CDR1 SQVTM, CDR2 ANQGSEA. There are 13 residues in the CDR3. The CDR3 protein is CSGGQAVFETQYF. Written as DNA, the CDR3 is TGCAGCGGAGGACAGGCCGTCTTCGAGACCCAGTACTTC. Full variable domain (missing parts from reference TRBV29-1 and TRBJ2-5): SAVISQKPSRDICQRGTSLTIQCQVDSQVTMMFWYRQQPGQSLTLIATANQGSEATYESGFVIDKFPISRPNLTFSTLTVSNMSPEDSSIYLCSGGQAVFETQYFGPGTRLLVL.

The V and J genes are TRBV29-1 and TRBJ2-7, with a weak D call TRBD2 (6 bases). V lost 2 bases, J lost 7 bases, and 15 bases lay in between. This CDR3 region has 13 residues. Germline V gives CDR1 SQVTM, CDR2 ANQGSEA. The CDR3 DNA reads TGCAGCGTTGAAATATCCTCAGGGAGGGAGCAGTACTTC. Translation: CSVEISSGREQYF.

This clone was observed a handful of times. This chain joins TRBV6-5 and TRBJ2-3; TRBD1 might be the D (5 bases). Germline V lookup: CDR1 MNHEY, CDR2 SVGAGI. The CDR3 is made up of 15 amino acids. V was pared by 0 bases and J by 2 bases, with 9 bases between. The CDR3 is CASSYSRQFTDTQYF. CDR3 bases: TGTGCCAGCAGTTACTCACGACAGTTCACAGATACGCAGTATTTT.

The chain couples TRBV20-1 to TRBJ2-2; the match to TRBD2 covers 8 bases. V shed 4 bases, J shed 15 bases, and the junction held 7 bases outside the gene matches. The V gene's germline CDR1 is DFQATT and CDR2 SNEGSKA (reference sequence). This CDR3 spans 11 amino acids. This chain's CDR3 is CSATSLAGVFF. The CDR3 nucleotides read TGCAGTGCTACCAGTCTAGCGGGCGTGTTTTTT.

This clone appeared a few times. The chain has TRBV6-1 and TRBJ2-7; 9 bases agree with TRBD1. There are 15 residues in the CDR3. J gave up 4 bases and V 5 bases, and 9 bases lay outside the gene matches. Germline V lookup: CDR1 MNHNS, CDR2 SASEGT. The CDR3 DNA sequence: TGTGCCAGCAGTCGCTCCGGGACAGGGATTTACGAGCAGTACTTC. This gives the protein CASSRSGTGIYEQYF.

This clone appeared many times. The chain links TRBV29-1 to TRBJ2-4, with 10 bases identical to TRBD1. Trimming removed 3 bases from V and 5 bases from J; junction bases left unmatched: 1. The CDR3 is made up of 13 amino acids. In germline, CDR1 is SQVTM, CDR2 ANQGSEA. CDR3 protein: CSVEGQGQNIQYF. The CDR3 DNA follows: TGCAGCGTTGAGGGACAGGGGCAAAACATTCAGTACTTC.